Listed below are T cell receptor beta chains from one sample, sequenced in a study of cytomegalovirus exposure and HLA in healthy donors. TCRdb keeps only in-frame clones here, not all; method: immunoSEQ multiplex PCR. This table has 190,000 or so clones, roughly 80% appearing once. Sequencing was carried out using PBMCs. These receptors were obtained from a woman between 50 and 59 years old in good health and CMV-seropositive. The CDR3 runs from the conserved cysteine through the conserved F or W. Fields, in order: V gene, clone size, J gene, D gene, CDR3 DNA, CDR3 protein. The D gene is left open where the match is weak. Not every row has a clone size; where given, it reads once, few, many or a size class.

>TRBV5-1|-|TRBJ2-2|-
TGCGCCAGCAGCTTGGTTCCAGGGGGGTCCCTCGGGGAGCTGTTTTTT
CASSLVPGGSLGELFF
>TRBV28|few|TRBJ2-1|TRBD1
TGTGCCGGCCAGGGGGCGCGATACAATGAGCAGTTCTTC
CAGQGARYNEQFF
>TRBV27|-|TRBJ2-7|-
TGTGCCAGCAGTTCCCCACGGGACTTTCCCTACGAGCAGTACTTC
CASSSPRDFPYEQYF
>TRBV2|-|TRBJ1-2|-
TGTGCCAGCAGTGCAATTGCGGAATATGGCTACACCTTC
CASSAIAEYGYTF
>TRBV11-2|-|TRBJ1-2|TRBD1
TGTGCCAGCAGCCCTACAGGGGTACGTTATGGCTACACCTTC
CASSPTGVRYGYTF
>TRBV19|-|TRBJ2-7|-
TGTGCCAGTAGTATTAGACTTGGGAGCTCCTACGAGCAGTACTTC
CASSIRLGSSYEQYF
>TRBV6-1|-|TRBJ2-5|TRBD1
TGTGCCAGCAGCGTAGGGGGCGCGGACCAAGAGACCCAGTACTTC
CASSVGGADQETQYF
>TRBV19|-|TRBJ2-2|-
TGTGCCAGTAGTATGACTGGGAACACCGGGGAGCTGTTTTTT
CASSMTGNTGELFF
>TRBV27|-|TRBJ2-1|TRBD2
TGTGCCAGCAGCCACCTTGGAGGGGCTAGCGGGGGGCGTTACAATGAGCAGTTCTTC
CASSHLGGASGGRYNEQFF
>TRBV28|-|TRBJ2-5|TRBD1
TGTGCCAGCAGTTCCCAGGGGGCCGGGGAGACCCAGTACTTC
CASSSQGAGETQYF
>TRBV19|-|TRBJ2-3|-
TGTGCCAGTAGTATCTCAGGCTCTAGCACAGATACGCAGTATTTT
CASSISGSSTDTQYF
>TRBV5-1|few|TRBJ1-3|-
TGCGCCAGCAGCTTCGGAGACAGGCTCGATGGAAACACCATATATTTT
CASSFGDRLDGNTIYF
>TRBV10-3|-|TRBJ1-5|-
TGTGCCATCAGTGAGTCTTCAGGAGGTCAGCCCCAGCATTTT
CAISESSGGQPQHF
>TRBV19|-|TRBJ2-1|TRBD2
TGTGCCAGTAGTATGGGACTAGCGGGGTGGGATGAGCAGTTCTTC
CASSMGLAGWDEQFF
>TRBV7-2|few|TRBJ2-2|TRBD2
TGTGCCAGCAGCCAGGGACTAGTTGACACCGGGGAGCTGTTTTTT
CASSQGLVDTGELFF
>TRBV30|few|TRBJ1-5|-
TGTGCCTGGAGTGTACGGGGGGCAGGGCAGCCCCAGCATTTT
CAWSVRGAGQPQHF
>TRBV9|-|TRBJ1-2|-
TGTGCCAGCAGCCCTCGGGTGGAGTCTGGGAGTGGCTACACCTTC
CASSPRVESGSGYTF
>TRBV7-9|few|TRBJ2-5|-
TGTGCCAGCAGCCTAGGGGCTCCCCCCAAAGAGACCCAGTACTTC
CASSLGAPPKETQYF
>TRBV27|-|TRBJ2-1|TRBD1
TGTGCCAGCAGGCCAGGGGGTGACTACAATGAGCAGTTCTTC
CASRPGGDYNEQFF
>TRBV7-9|-|TRBJ1-2|-
TGTTCCAGCAGCTCCACCGGGGGGGGGAACTATGGCTACACCTTC
CSSSSTGGGNYGYTF
>TRBV9|-|TRBJ2-1|-
TGTGCCAGCAGCGTAGGGGGGCCCAATGAGCAGTTCTTC
CASSVGGPNEQFF
>TRBV7-9|few|TRBJ2-5|TRBD1
TGTGCCAGCAGCCTACAGGGGATGGGGGAGACCCAGTACTTC
CASSLQGMGETQYF
>TRBV7-9|-|TRBJ2-7|-
TGTGCCAGCAGCTTCTCGGGTGACGAGCAGTACTTC
CASSFSGDEQYF
>TRBV9|-|TRBJ2-7|TRBD1
TGTGCCAGCAGCGTAGTAGTAGTGACGAGTAGTGTTGACCCGGGACAGGGAATCTACGAGCAGTACTTC
CASSVVVVTSSVDPGQGIYEQYF
>TRBV19|-|TRBJ2-3|TRBD2
TGTGCCAGTAGTATACCGCGACTAGCGGGTAGCACAGATACGCAGTATTTT
CASSIPRLAGSTDTQYF
>TRBV7-2|-|TRBJ1-2|TRBD1
TGTGCCAGCAGGCCCGGGACAGGGATATTCGGCTACACCTTC
CASRPGTGIFGYTF
>TRBV5-1|-|TRBJ2-1|-
TGCGCCAGCAGCTTGGCGGTCGGGCCTAGCACCTACAATGAGCAGTTCTTC
CASSLAVGPSTYNEQFF
>TRBV5-1|-|TRBJ2-4|TRBD1
TGCGCCAGCAGCTTGGAGGGACAGTGGGAAAACATTCAGTACTTC
CASSLEGQWENIQYF
>TRBV7-9|-|TRBJ1-1|-
TGTTCCAGCAGCTTGGAGTGGAACACTGAAGCTTTCTTT
CSSSLEWNTEAFF
>TRBV5-6|-|TRBJ2-3|TRBD2
TGTGCCAGCAGCTTGCGGACTAGCGGCACAGATACGCAGTATTTT
CASSLRTSGTDTQYF
>TRBV7-6|-|TRBJ2-5|TRBD2
TGTGCCAGCAGCTTATTCGTAGCGGGGGGGGAGACCCAGTACTTC
CASSLFVAGGETQYF
>TRBV15|-|TRBJ2-3|TRBD1
TGTGCCACCAGCGTTGACAGGGGGGCAGATACGCAGTATTTT
CATSVDRGADTQYF
>TRBV9|-|TRBJ1-5|TRBD1
TGTGCCAGCAGCGTTGGCTCCGGGACAGGGGTGCAGCATTTT
CASSVGSGTGVQHF
>TRBV19|-|TRBJ2-3|-
TGTGCCAGTAGCCCAGCGGCGGGCACAGATACGCAGTATTTT
CASSPAAGTDTQYF
>TRBV6-5|few|TRBJ2-3|TRBD2
TGTGCCGTCAGAATAGCGGGGGGGACAGATACGCAGTATTTT
CAVRIAGGTDTQYF
>TRBV11-3|-|TRBJ2-1|TRBD2
TGTGCCAGCAGCCCTACCTTGGGCAGGGGTGGTAGCGGGAGTCGCAATGAGCAGTTCTTC
CASSPTLGRGGSGSRNEQFF
>TRBV2|-|TRBJ2-2|TRBD1
TGTGCCAGCAGGAGGGACAGGGGGGACACCGGGGAGCTGTTTTTT
CASRRDRGDTGELFF
>TRBV28|once|TRBJ2-1|TRBD2
TGTGCCAGCAGTTTAACCTGGACTAGCGGGGAAAAAAATGAGCAGTTCTTC
CASSLTWTSGEKNEQFF
>TRBV4-2|-|TRBJ2-7|-
TGTGCCAGCAGCCAGCTAACCGGGGACTCCTACGAGCAGTACTTC
CASSQLTGDSYEQYF
>TRBV15|-|TRBJ2-1|TRBD1
TGTGCCACCAGCACATGGACAGGGTTGGGTGATGAGCAGTTCTTC
CATSTWTGLGDEQFF
>TRBV7-9|-|TRBJ1-4|TRBD1
TGTGCCAGCAGCCCAGGGGGCGGACGGGAAAAACTGTTTTTT
CASSPGGGREKLFF